This T cell receptor (beta chain) stems from a study of Ad26.COV2.S vaccination and SARS-CoV-2 variants (dated by TCRdb to the early 2020s). With regard to the full study: Vaccine-arm donors came from COV1001, a multicentre, randomized, double-blind, placebo-controlled phase I-IIa trial of Ad26.COV2.S in healthy adults. The specificity and breadth of SARS-CoV-2-reactive T cell receptors after Ad26.COV2.S vaccination were assessed by TCRbeta repertoire sequencing. Blinding of investigators to trial group allocation was maintained during experiments and outcome assessment. Trial participants were randomized into five groups of five, in which low-dose or high-dose Ad26.COV2.S was given once or twice, or placebo was given on both occasions. Ad26.COV2.S was administered intramuscularly at a dose of 5x10^10 or 1x10^11 viral particles, either as one shot or as two shots given 56 days apart. A total of 32 samples were included in the TCR-sequenced set, comprising 19 Ad26.COV2.S vaccine recipients, 5 placebo recipients and 8 SARS-CoV-2 convalescent individuals. Points the paper makes about the study in general: Spike-specific TCR breadth was higher in Ad26.COV2.S recipients than in placebo recipients (P = 0.0014). The study was not powered for comparison of responses between vaccine doses or regimens. According to the authors, total T cell responses may have been underestimated by the TCR breadth and depth analyses. Vaccine and placebo recipients had comparable non-spike TCR breadth, which fits with the vaccine containing only spike. After vaccination, spike-specific CD8+ and CD4+ T cell responses were reported to show substantial breadth.

The immunoSEQ Assay was the method used to sequence TCRbeta CDR3 regions. After extraction, genomic DNA underwent amplification by bias-controlled multiplex PCR, followed by high-throughput sequencing. As for the authors' bioinformatics: To quantify the absolute abundance of every unique TCRbeta CDR3 region, sequences were collapsed and filtered. T cell fraction was estimated by normalization of TCRbeta template counts to usable DNA, with usable DNA being measured through amplification of reference genes present in all nucleated cells. Repertoire TCRs were annotated as SARS-CoV-2-specific when V gene, CDR3 amino acid sequence and J gene were exactly matched to a known reactive TCR set. The reference SARS-CoV-2 TCR set came from MIRA and was filtered for enrichment in COVID-19-positive ImmuneCODE repertoires, removing public or cross-reactive TCRs. Using the MIRA antigens, annotated TCRs were further analysed by specific ORF or by position within an ORF. Breadth was defined as the number of annotated unique rearrangements divided by the total number of unique productive rearrangements, and depth was defined as the summed frequency of the annotated unique rearrangements. TCR breadth was compared between groups using two-sided Wilcoxon rank-sum tests. In TCRdb, the immuneACCESS table is reduced to in-frame sequences with V and J assigned. These tables do not hold every clone; where another copy was compared, an unresolved V gene accounts for under half, and the others remain unexplained. V and J calls and clone size are as listed in that table; D and trimming were resolved from the DNA. The sample profile shows hundreds of thousands of clones; 80% to 90% of them were found once. The top ten clonotypes cover about 10% of the sample.

Taken from the germline V gene, the CDR1 and CDR2 loops are MDHEN and SYDVKM. The CDR3 contains 14 residues, cysteine and phenylalanine counted. Just the 42-base CDR3 DNA is kept, in frame starting at base 1. V is clipped by 6 bases and J by 11 bases, and the sequence between their germline boundaries is 20 bases long. With regard to this clone: This clone's antigen is unknown. The record has no base qualities; no much larger clone is one base away.

The intended sense of this specimen's treatment or condition label: some 20 received Ad26.COV2.S at low or high dose, single or two shots; 5 received placebo; per-sample allocation not given. Repertoires of vaccine and placebo recipients were sequenced from samples taken on day 63 after the first injection. Cohort 1b enrolled 20 to 30 adults aged 18-55 years at a single site in Boston, USA, between 29 July and 7 August 2020. Ad26.COV2.S was a replication-incompetent adenovirus type 26 vector that expressed a prefusion-stabilized SARS-CoV-2 spike protein derived from the original Wuhan strain. In this chain, TRBV28 is recombined with TRBJ1-5; TRBD1 could be the D gene, as 6 bases match. The source of this sequence is a person aged 18-65 years who received the Ad26.COV2.S COVID-19 vaccine or a placebo. The sample consisted of peripheral blood, taken in a trial of Ad26.COV2.S vaccine versus placebo. The sequence in DNA is TGTGCCAGCAGCCGCCCTCCAGGGGTAGAGGCCCAGCATTTT. This codes for CASSRPPGVEAQHF.